A single sample is the source of the 8 T cell receptor beta chains below, sequenced in a study of T-cell memory formation after mild COVID-19. TCRdb called the 5' RACE reads again in MiXCR, with one record for every CDR3 protein. The sample carries 470,000 or so distinct CDR3 sequences, over 15% recorded once. The sample consisted of PBMCs or a T cell subset sorted from them (not recorded which). The receptor set was obtained from an adult woman who had mild COVID-19 (a few samples of this study predate the infection). Cell type and time point are not known.

This clonotype turned up a few times. The chain employs TRBV5-1 and TRBJ1-6; D is unresolved. The CDR3 contains 13 residues. Germline V gene sequence: CDR1 SGHRS, CDR2 YFSETQ. V dropped 4 bases and J dropped 7 bases, with 9 bases sitting between them. The CDR3 is CASSEAENSPLHF. The DNA of the CDR3 is TGCGCCAGCAGCGAGGCGGAAAATTCACCCCTCCACTTT.

This clonotype was seen at least ten times. The V call is TRBV7-8, the J call TRBJ2-7; tentative D call: TRBD2 (5 bases). Germline loops: CDR1 SGHVS, CDR2 FQNEAQ. V gave up 4 bases and J gave up 0 bases, with 13 bases separating them. The CDR3 is made up of 15 amino acids. CDR3 amino acids: CASSSLRENSYEQYF. CDR3 coding DNA: TGTGCCAGCAGCTCCCTCCGGGAAAACTCCTACGAGCAGTACTTC.

The chain couples TRBV20-1 to TRBJ1-1, with D perhaps matching TRBD1 (5 bases). From germline, CDR1 is DFQATT and CDR2 SNEGSKA (reference sequence). Trimming left V 6 bases short and J 7 bases short, with 12 bases between. The CDR3 has 11 amino acids. CDR3 protein: CSAINRHEAFF. CDR3 bases: TGCAGTGCAATTAACAGGCATGAAGCTTTCTTT.

The chain uses TRBV29-1 and TRBJ2-7, with a weak D call TRBD2 (5 bases). The length of the CDR3 is 11 residues. Germline V gene data show CDR1 as SQVTM and CDR2 as ANQGSEA. V gave up 3 bases and J gave up 7 bases, with 10 bases separating them. DNA for the CDR3: TGCAGCGTTGAGGGTCCGGGGGAGCAGTACTTC. It is translated as CSVEGPGEQYF.

The rearrangement uses TRBV27 and TRBJ1-2; unclear D gene. Per the germline V gene, CDR1 is MNHEY and CDR2 is SMNVEV (reference sequence). With 5 bases removed from V and 6 bases from J, the gap between germline ends came to 13 bases. The CDR3 is made up of 13 amino acids. CDR3 coding DNA: TGTGCCAGCAGTCCTCGGGCAGACAATGGCTACACCTTC. It is translated as CASSPRADNGYTF.

CDR3 DNA: TGTGCCAGCAGCCCCCTGACAGGGGTGAACACTGAAGCTTTCTTT. It yields the protein CASSPLTGVNTEAFF. The chain employs TRBV3-1 and TRBJ1-1; 8 bases agree with TRBD1. Germline CDR1 and CDR2: LGHDT and YNNKEL (reference sequence). V shed 4 bases and J 0 bases; nucleotides not matched to a gene: 4. This CDR3 has 15 residues. Full variable domain (remainder filled in from reference TRBV3-1 and TRBJ1-1): DTAVSQTPKYLVTQMGNDKSIKCEQNLGHDTMYWYKQDSKKFLKIMFSYNNKELIINETVPNRFSPKSPDKAHLNLHINSLELGDSAVYFCASSPLTGVNTEAFFGQGTRLTVV.

This clonotype was seen a handful of times. The V gene is TRBV9, the J gene TRBJ2-3; either TRBD1 or TRBD2 may supply D (6 bases each). The CDR3 spans 15 residues. Germline V gene lookup returns CDR1 SGDLS and CDR2 YYNGEE. V lost 0 bases and J 6 bases, leaving 14 bases between the germline ends. The CDR3 nucleotides read TGTGCCAGCAGCGTAGCAGTCGGGGGCATGGATACGCAGTATTTT. Translated, it gives CASSVAVGGMDTQYF.

In nucleotides, the CDR3 is TGTGCCAGCAGTCCCCCCCCAGCAGTGTCCTACAATGAGCAGTTCTTC. Residues: CASSPPPAVSYNEQFF. The chain combines TRBV6-2 or TRBV6-3 with TRBJ2-1, with D hard to call. The CDR3 consists of 16 residues. The germline V gene encodes CDR1 MNHEY and CDR2 SVGEGT. The V end was cut by 5 bases, the J end by 1 base, with 15 bases between.